The 21 T cell receptor beta chains below were found in one sample sequenced in a study of OX40 agonist ivuxolimab in advanced cancers. Here immunoSEQ multiplex PCR was the method, and the copy in TCRdb shows in-frame clones only, minus some. The sample yields about 60,000 clones, about 94% seen once. Sequenced material: CD4+ or CD8+ T cells sorted from blood, taken in a trial of the OX40 agonist ivuxolimab. The receptors come from an adult with an advanced solid tumor such as melanoma, head and neck, liver or kidney cancer.

The V gene is TRBV27, the J gene TRBJ2-7; unclear D gene. V shed 4 bases and J shed 6 bases, with 22 bases lying between them. Germline lookup yields CDR1 MNHEY and CDR2 SMNVEV (reference sequence). The length of the CDR3 is 16 residues. CDR3 DNA: TGTGCCAGCAGTTCCACCGTCACCGGTCCCTTCCTCGAGCAGTACTTC. Amino acids: CASSSTVTGPFLEQYF.

The V and J genes are TRBV7-3 and TRBJ2-1; TRBD1 or TRBD2 may be the D gene (5 bases each). Germline V lookup: CDR1 SGHTA, CDR2 FQGTGA. V was cut by 5 bases and J by 0 bases, with 8 bases left in between. CDR3 length: 14 amino acids. CDR3 sequence (DNA): TGTGCCAGCAGCCCCGGGGCCTCCTACAATGAGCAGTTCTTC. Protein: CASSPGASYNEQFF.

The chain links TRBV28 to TRBJ2-3; D not certain. The length of the CDR3 is 15 residues. Trimming left V 5 bases short and J 3 bases short, with 15 bases between. Germline lookup yields CDR1 MDHEN and CDR2 SYDVKM. The CDR3 nucleotides are TGTGCCAGCAGTACGCCTAGGTTTCGTACAGATACGCAGTATTTT. Translation gives CASSTPRFRTDTQYF.

The chain has TRBV9 and TRBJ2-5; D may be TRBD1 (6 bases). The germline CDR1 and CDR2 sequences are SGDLS and YYNGEE. V dropped 6 bases and J dropped 5 bases, with 20 bases sitting between them. This CDR3 has 15 residues. CDR3 DNA sequence: TGTGCCAGCACCCCCTTTGGGACATCGGGGGAGACCCAGTACTTC. Its protein is CASTPFGTSGETQYF.

This clone was seen a single time. The V call is TRBV6-1, the J call TRBJ1-2, with a tentative D call TRBD1 (6 bases). This CDR3 region has 16 residues. Between the trimmed V and J ends, which lost 0 bases and 5 bases, there was a span of 16 bases. Germline loops: CDR1 MNHNS, CDR2 SASEGT. CDR3 sequence: CASSEALWAGVYGYTF. CDR3 sequence (DNA): TGTGCCAGCAGTGAAGCGCTTTGGGCAGGGGTTTATGGCTACACCTTC.

The chain couples TRBV7-9 to TRBJ2-3; D is uncertain. Germline V lookup: CDR1 SEHNR, CDR2 FQNEAQ (reference sequence). CDR3 length: 15 residues. Trimming stripped 1 base from V and 2 bases from J, with 10 bases between. As DNA, the CDR3 is TGTGCCAGCAGCTTAGATCACAGTTCCACAGATACGCAGTATTTT. It codes for CASSLDHSSTDTQYF.

The gene calls are TRBV28 and TRBJ2-5, with 12 bases aligning to TRBD2. The CDR3 length is 14 residues. V lost 7 bases and J lost 5; bases outside the gene matches: 5. Germline V gives CDR1 MDHEN, CDR2 SYDVKM. The DNA for the CDR3 is TGTGCCAGCAACCTAGCGGGAGGGCCCGAGACCCAGTACTTC. Translation: CASNLAGGPETQYF.

The V and J genes are TRBV14 and TRBJ2-1, with 12 bases that match TRBD2. Germline V CDR1 and CDR2: SGHDN, FVKESK. J gave up 9 bases and V 3 bases, and 6 bases lay outside the gene matches. This CDR3 region has 15 residues. The CDR3 DNA sequence: TGTGCCAGCAGCCAGCGGACTAGCGGGATCGGTGAGCAGTTCTTC. The encoded protein is CASSQRTSGIGEQFF.

This clone has a single count. The chain is built from TRBV27 and TRBJ2-1, with 9 bases lining up with TRBD2. Germline V gene lookup returns CDR1 MNHEY and CDR2 SMNVEV (reference sequence). After removal of 3 bases from V and 4 bases from J, the junction contained 7 bases not matched to a gene. The CDR3 consists of 16 residues. The CDR3 reads CASSLPGLAGYNEQFF. CDR3 coding DNA: TGTGCCAGCAGTTTGCCGGGACTAGCAGGGTACAATGAGCAGTTCTTC.

The chain employs TRBV4-2 and TRBJ1-1; no clear D gene. CDR3 size: 17 residues. The V gene lost 0 bases and the J gene lost 3 bases, with 17 bases spanning the gap. The germline CDR1 and CDR2 sequences are LGHNA and YNFKEQ. Here the CDR3 DNA reads TGTGCCAGCAGCCAAGAAGCCCAAGGAGGGTACGACACTGAAGCTTTCTTT. Encoded protein: CASSQEAQGGYDTEAFF.

This chain uses TRBV5-1 with TRBJ2-5; a possible D gene is TRBD2 (7 bases). The CDR3 is made up of 16 amino acids. CDR1 and CDR2 from the germline V gene are SGHRS and YFSETQ. Between the trimmed V and J ends, which lost 2 bases and 2 bases, there was a span of 16 bases. DNA of the CDR3: TGCGCCAGCAGCTTTGGGCCTGGGAGGGGGCAAGAGACCCAGTACTTC. Its translation is CASSFGPGRGQETQYF.

J is TRBJ2-7 and V is TRBV18, with D hard to call. Per the germline V gene, CDR1 is KGHSH and CDR2 is LQKENI. Deletions cut 4 bases from V and 2 bases from J, with 15 bases between. The CDR3 has 15 residues. CDR3 DNA: TGTGCCAGCTCACTCCGGACGGATGGAGCCTACGAGCAGTACTTC. Translation: CASSLRTDGAYEQYF.

The V and J genes are TRBV6-6 and TRBJ1-1; D is unclear. Germline loops: CDR1 MNHNY, CDR2 SVGAGI (reference sequence). This CDR3 spans 13 amino acids. V gave up 7 bases and J gave up 0 bases, with 9 bases separating them. The chain's CDR3 is CASTRGLNTEAFF. DNA of the CDR3: TGTGCCAGCACCCGGGGTCTGAACACTGAAGCTTTCTTT.

This sequence joins TRBV4-1 and TRBJ2-1; possibly TRBD1 for D (6 bases). The CDR3 spans 14 residues. The V gene's germline CDR1 is MGHRA and CDR2 YSYEKL. V gave up 3 bases and J gave up 9 bases, with 15 bases separating them. Here the CDR3 reads CASSHFTGIAEQFF. CDR3 sequence (DNA): TGCGCCAGCAGCCACTTCACAGGGATTGCTGAGCAGTTCTTC.

V gene TRBV27 combines with J gene TRBJ2-1; D is tentatively TRBD1 or TRBD2 (5 bases each). The CDR3 runs to 17 residues. Germline-derived CDR1 and CDR2 are MNHEY and SMNVEV (reference sequence). The V end was cut by 5 bases, the J end by 0 bases, with 17 bases between. For the CDR3, the DNA is TGTGCCAGCAGTCTGGAAAGGGACGCACGCTCCTACAATGAGCAGTTCTTC. Encoded protein: CASSLERDARSYNEQFF.

The rearrangement joins TRBV9 to TRBJ2-1, with TRBD2 matching over 12 bases. With 4 bases clipped from V and 6 bases from J, the junction kept 11 bases outside the gene matches. This CDR3 has 17 amino acids. Germline V gene data show CDR1 as SGDLS and CDR2 as YYNGEE. CDR3 sequence (DNA): TGTGCCAGCAGCCACCCGACTAGCGGGAGAATTGGCAATGAGCAGTTCTTC. Its protein is CASSHPTSGRIGNEQFF.

This clone is labeled as large. The chain joins TRBV14 to TRBJ1-1; 11 bases are a match to TRBD1. Per the germline V gene, CDR1 is SGHDN and CDR2 is FVKESK. With 4 bases clipped from V and 3 bases from J, the junction kept 4 bases outside the gene matches. The CDR3 length is 15 residues. CDR3 sequence: CASSLWTGGDTEAFF. The CDR3, as DNA: TGTGCCAGCAGCCTGTGGACAGGGGGCGACACTGAAGCTTTCTTT. Variable domain in full (rest from reference TRBV14 and TRBJ1-1): EAGVTQFPSHSVIEKGQTVTLRCDPISGHDNLYWYRRVMGKEIKFLLHFVKESKQDESGMPNNRFLAERTGGTYSTLKVQPAELEDSGVYFCASSLWTGGDTEAFFGQGTRLTVV.

This chain uses TRBV4-1 with TRBJ2-6, with 7 positions matching TRBD1. CDR1 MGHRA and CDR2 YSYEKL come from the germline V gene. This CDR3 spans 19 amino acids. The V segment lost 5 bases and the J segment 0 bases; nucleotides outside the gene matches: 13. The chain's CDR3 is CASSSLVTGDNSGANVLTF. In DNA form, the CDR3 reads TGCGCCAGCAGCTCATTAGTCACAGGGGATAACTCTGGGGCCAACGTCCTGACTTTC.

The gene calls are TRBV6-5 and TRBJ2-2; D unclear. The CDR3 is made up of 12 amino acids. The germline gives CDR1 MNHEY, CDR2 SVGAGI. Deletions cut 8 bases from V and 6 bases from J, with 10 bases between. In DNA form, the CDR3 reads TGTGCCAGCGGCGACGGCTCCGGGGAGCTGTTTTTT. This codes for CASGDGSGELFF.

V and J are TRBV7-7 and TRBJ2-5; TRBD1 agrees at 7 bases. J gave up 3 bases and V 2 bases, and 9 bases lay outside the gene matches. The CDR3 length is 16 residues. Germline CDR1 reads SSHAT; CDR2 reads FNYEAQ (reference sequence). CDR3 in amino acids: CASSLTQTGVEETQYF. The CDR3 bases are TGTGCCAGCAGCTTAACCCAAACAGGGGTGGAAGAGACCCAGTACTTC.

CDR3 DNA sequence: TGTGCCAGCAGTATTCGGGACTACCCACACAATGAGCAGTTCTTC. Protein sequence: CASSIRDYPHNEQFF. The V call is TRBV6-5, the J call TRBJ2-1, with 7 bases matching TRBD2. Germline CDR1 is MNHEY and CDR2 is SVGAGI. The ends lost 5 bases at V and 5 bases at J; junction bases unmatched: 9. The CDR3 has 15 amino acids.